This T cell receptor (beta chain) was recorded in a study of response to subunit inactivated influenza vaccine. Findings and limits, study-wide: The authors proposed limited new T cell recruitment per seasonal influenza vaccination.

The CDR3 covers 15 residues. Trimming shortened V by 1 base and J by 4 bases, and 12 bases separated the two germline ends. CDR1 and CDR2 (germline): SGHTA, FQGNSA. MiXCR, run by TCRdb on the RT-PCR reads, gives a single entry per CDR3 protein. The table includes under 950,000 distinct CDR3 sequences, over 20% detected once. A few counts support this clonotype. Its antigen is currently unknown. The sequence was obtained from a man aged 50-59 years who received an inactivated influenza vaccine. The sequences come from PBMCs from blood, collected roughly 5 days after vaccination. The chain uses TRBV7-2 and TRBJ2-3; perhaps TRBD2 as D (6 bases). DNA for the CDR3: TGTGCCAGCAGCTTAGTCTCGCGCGGGGCAGATACGCAGTATTTT. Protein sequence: CASSLVSRGADTQYF.